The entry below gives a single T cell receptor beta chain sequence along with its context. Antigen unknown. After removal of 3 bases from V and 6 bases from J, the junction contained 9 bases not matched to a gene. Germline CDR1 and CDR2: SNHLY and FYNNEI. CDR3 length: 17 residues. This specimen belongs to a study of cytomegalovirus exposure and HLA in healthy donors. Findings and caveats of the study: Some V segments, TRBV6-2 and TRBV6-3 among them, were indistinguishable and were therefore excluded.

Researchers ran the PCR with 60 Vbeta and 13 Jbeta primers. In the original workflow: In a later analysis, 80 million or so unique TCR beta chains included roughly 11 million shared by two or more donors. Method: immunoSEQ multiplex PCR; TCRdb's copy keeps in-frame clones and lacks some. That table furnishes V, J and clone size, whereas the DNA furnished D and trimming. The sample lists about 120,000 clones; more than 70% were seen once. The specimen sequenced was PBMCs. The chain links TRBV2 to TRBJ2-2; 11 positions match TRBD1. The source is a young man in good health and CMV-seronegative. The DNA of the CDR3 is TGTGCCAGCAGTGAGGACAGGGGGCGCGTGGAGGCCGGGGAGCTGTTTTTT. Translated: CASSEDRGRVEAGELFF.